The 8 T cell receptor beta chains below were found in one sample sequenced in a study of T cells in tumors after PD-1 blockade (dated by TCRdb to between 2018 and 2021). The library was produced with the immunoSEQ multiplex PCR assay. What TCRdb holds here is the immuneACCESS table cut down to in-frame rearrangements. Part of the clones is not present; checked against another copy, under half of the missing clones reflect an unresolved V gene, and the others are unexplained. This sample has around 34,000 clones in its table, and about three quarters of those were observed once. The ten most abundant clones make up less than 50% of the sample. The time point tag for this specimen amounts to: after anti-PD-1 therapy. The material was PBMCs, obtained after anti-PD-1 treatment. All receptors come from a human donor with basal cell carcinoma.

The rearrangement links TRBV4-3 to TRBJ2-1, with a weak D call TRBD1 (5 bases). V was shortened by 0 bases and J by 2 bases, with 8 bases between the two germline ends. Germline CDR1 is LGHNA and CDR2 is YSLEER. This CDR3 has 15 amino acids. The CDR3 region is CASSQDRAAYNEQFF. The CDR3 DNA reads TGCGCCAGCAGCCAAGACAGGGCAGCCTACAATGAGCAGTTCTTC.

V gene TRBV14 combines with J gene TRBJ2-1; tentatively, D is TRBD1 (8 bases). CDR1 SGHDN and CDR2 FVKESK come from the germline V gene. The ends were cut back, 3 bases at V and 2 bases at J, with 14 bases in the middle. This CDR3 contains 16 residues. The CDR3 loop is CASSQRQGRAYNEQFF. Here the CDR3 DNA reads TGTGCCAGCAGCCAGAGACAGGGGAGGGCCTACAATGAGCAGTTCTTC.

The chain joins TRBV5-6 to TRBJ2-3; D may be TRBD2 (5 bases). Germline values: CDR1 SGHDT, CDR2 YYEEEE. The CDR3 runs 13 residues. V was shortened by 4 bases and J by 9 bases, with 15 bases between the two germline ends. CDR3: CASSPIMGRTQYF. CDR3 bases: TGTGCCAGCAGCCCTATTATGGGGAGAACGCAGTATTTT.

This chain joins TRBV7-2 and TRBJ2-3; D tentatively fits TRBD1 or TRBD2 (5 bases each). Per germline, CDR1 SGHTA and CDR2 FQGNSA. The ends were cut back, 1 base at V and 4 bases at J, with 9 bases in the middle. This CDR3 comprises 14 residues. Here the CDR3 DNA reads TGTGCCAGCAGCTTAGAGTGGGGGTCAGATACGCAGTATTTT. It yields the protein CASSLEWGSDTQYF.

The chain has TRBV5-1 and TRBJ2-3; 9 positions agree with TRBD2. Trimming at V came to 4 bases and at J to 4 bases, leaving 10 bases not matched to a gene. The CDR3 has 16 amino acids. In germline, CDR1 is SGHRS, CDR2 YFSETQ. The CDR3 DNA reads TGCGCCAGCAGCAAGCCGGGACTAGCAAGGGCAGATACGCAGTATTTT. Translation: CASSKPGLARADTQYF.

This clone has a handful of counts. This chain links TRBV7-8 with TRBJ1-2; 10 bases are a match to TRBD1. In germline, CDR1 is SGHVS, CDR2 FQNEAQ. Trimming at V came to 5 bases and at J to 6 bases, leaving 6 bases not matched to a gene. The CDR3 runs 14 residues. CDR3 loop: CASSRGTGEDGYTF. CDR3 in DNA: TGTGCCAGCAGCAGAGGGACAGGGGAAGATGGCTACACCTTC.

The rearrangement uses TRBV6-5 and TRBJ2-7; 7 bases match TRBD2. V was clipped by 7 bases and J by 0 bases; unmatched bases: 9. The length of the CDR3 is 15 residues. CDR1 and CDR2 from the germline V gene are MNHEY and SVGAGI. The CDR3 sequence: CASTGEGGNSYEQYF. DNA of the CDR3: TGTGCCAGCACTGGGGAGGGAGGGAACTCCTACGAGCAGTACTTC.

The V and J genes are TRBV15 and TRBJ1-2; 8 bases agree with TRBD1. V lost 3 bases and J lost 4; bases outside the gene matches: 1. CDR1 and CDR2 from the germline V gene are LNHNV and YYDKDF (reference sequence). The CDR3 runs 13 residues. CDR3 protein: CATSRDRVYGYTF. The CDR3, as DNA: TGTGCCACCAGCAGGGACAGGGTCTATGGCTACACCTTC.